A selection of T cell receptor beta chains follows, all from one sample in a study of radiation and T cells in renal cell carcinoma. Measured with immunoSEQ multiplex PCR; TCRdb has only the in-frame clones, and not every one. The table includes 150,000 to 190,000 clones, approximately 90% detected once. The source was blood, collected from a patient whose treatment included radiotherapy and nephrectomy. The source of these receptors is a woman aged 50 to 60 with renal cell carcinoma. CDR3s include the opening cysteine and the closing phenylalanine or tryptophan. Fields, in order: CDR3 DNA, CDR3 protein, D gene, J gene, clone size, V gene. D genes are given only for firm matches. Clone size, where shown, is once, few, many, or a class for clones that have expanded.

TGTGCCAGCAGCTTAGCGCCCCGGGCAGGGGGCTTTGACACTGAAGCTTTCTTT,CASSLAPRAGGFDTEAFF,TRBD1,TRBJ1-1,NA,TRBV7-9
TGCGCCAGCAGCCCCGGGACGGCGAACACCGGGGAGCTGTTTTTT,CASSPGTANTGELFF,NA,TRBJ2-2,few,TRBV5-1
TGTGCCAGCAGCTTGGATCCAGGGTCCCACGAGGAAGCTTTCTTT,CASSLDPGSHEEAFF,NA,TRBJ1-1,NA,TRBV5-6
TGTGCCACCAGCAGAGATGCTAGCGTCGTCGGGGAGCTGTTTTTT,CATSRDASVVGELFF,NA,TRBJ2-2,NA,TRBV15
TGCGCCAGCGCCCGGGGGGGTGTCGAGACCCAGTACTTC,CASARGGVETQYF,TRBD2,TRBJ2-5,NA,TRBV5-1
TGTGCCAGCAGCTTCGGGGACGGAGTCCAAGAGACCCAGTACTTC,CASSFGDGVQETQYF,NA,TRBJ2-5,NA,TRBV7-9
TGTGCTAGCAGCTTACTGGGGGGCTCTGGAAACACCATATATTTT,CASSLLGGSGNTIYF,NA,TRBJ1-3,NA,TRBV7-7
TGTGCCAGCAGTTACTCGAGGGACTCTGGGGCCAACGTCCTGACTTTC,CASSYSRDSGANVLTF,NA,TRBJ2-6,NA,TRBV6-6
TGCGCCAGCAGCGCACGGCAGGGGGCATCAAACTATGGCTACACCTTC,CASSARQGASNYGYTF,TRBD1,TRBJ1-2,NA,TRBV5-1
TGTGCCACCAGCAGAGATATAGCGGGGGGGCTAGAGACCCAGTACTTC,CATSRDIAGGLETQYF,TRBD2,TRBJ2-5,NA,TRBV15
TGCAGCGTCCTGAGGAACACTGAAGCTTTCTTT,CSVLRNTEAFF,NA,TRBJ1-1,once,TRBV29-1
TGTGCCAGCAGCTTAGATATAGGACCCCGGGAGTTCTTC,CASSLDIGPREFF,NA,TRBJ2-1,NA,TRBV7-9
TGTGCCAGCCAGGCCTTCGCCTGGACAGGGACGGGGAAAAACATTCAGTACTTC,CASQAFAWTGTGKNIQYF,TRBD1,TRBJ2-4,few,TRBV19
TGCGCCAGCACCTCAGGGGGCGGCGGCTACGAGCAGTACTTC,CASTSGGGGYEQYF,TRBD1,TRBJ2-7,NA,TRBV5-1
TGTGCCAGTAGTAAGAGACAGCTGGGTGAAAAACTGTTTTTT,CASSKRQLGEKLFF,NA,TRBJ1-4,NA,TRBV19
TGTGCCAGCCAAGGGGTGTTAAACACTGAAGCTTTCTTT,CASQGVLNTEAFF,NA,TRBJ1-1,NA,TRBV7-8
TGTGCCAGCAGCTTGCGACCCAGCACTGGAGAGACCCAGTACTTC,CASSLRPSTGETQYF,NA,TRBJ2-5,once,TRBV9
TGTGCCAGCAGTTACACCCGGAAGATAGTCTCCGGGGAGCTGTTTTTT,CASSYTRKIVSGELFF,NA,TRBJ2-2,once,TRBV6-5
TGTGCCAGTAGTATAAACTTTAACACAGATACGCAGTATTTT,CASSINFNTDTQYF,NA,TRBJ2-3,NA,TRBV19
TGCGCCAGCAGCTTGACGACCAGAGAGACCCAGTACTTC,CASSLTTRETQYF,NA,TRBJ2-5,NA,TRBV5-1
TGTGCCAGCAGCTTAAATGAAAAACTGTTTTTT,CASSLNEKLFF,NA,TRBJ1-4,NA,TRBV7-2
TGCAGCGTTGTTGGGACTAGCGGGGGCTCCAGCTCCTACAATGAGCAGTTCTTC,CSVVGTSGGSSSYNEQFF,TRBD2,TRBJ2-1,NA,TRBV29-1
TGTGCCAGCAGCTTAGGTGGCCGCGGGGAGACCCAGTACTTC,CASSLGGRGETQYF,NA,TRBJ2-5,NA,TRBV7-8
TGTGCCAGCAGCTTAAGGGTTTCGGTTACAGGGGGTTCCGGGGAGCTGTTTTTT,CASSLRVSVTGGSGELFF,TRBD1,TRBJ2-2,NA,TRBV7-3
TGTGCTAGTGGTTTGATCCTTGTCCCAGAACCGGGACAGGGTATTATCTTC,CASGLILVPEPGQGIIF,TRBD1,TRBJ2-1,NA,TRBV12-5
TGTGCCAGCTCACCAGAGACAGGCACAAACGGGGAGCAGTACTTC,CASSPETGTNGEQYF,NA,TRBJ2-7,once,TRBV18
TGTGCCTGCACTAGGGGGACTAGCGGCTACAATGAGCAGTTCTTC,CACTRGTSGYNEQFF,TRBD2,TRBJ2-1,NA,TRBV30
TGTGCCAGCAGCGGAGGTGACGGATTAAGCTCCTACAATGAGCAGTTCTTC,CASSGGDGLSSYNEQFF,NA,TRBJ2-1,once,TRBV7-2
TGTGCCAGCAGCCTAAAAGGGGATCTGGGCACAGATACGCAGTATTTT,CASSLKGDLGTDTQYF,NA,TRBJ2-3,NA,TRBV7-2
TGCGCCAGCAGCTTGGAGGGACGGACTGAAGCTTTCTTT,CASSLEGRTEAFF,NA,TRBJ1-1,NA,TRBV5-1
TGTGCCAGTAGTGGGGGGTTGGACAGGGGCTTTACCCGGCAGCCCCAGCATTTT,CASSGGLDRGFTRQPQHF,TRBD1,TRBJ1-5,NA,TRBV19
TGTGCCAGCAGCTTTGGACTCTTCGGGGGCCAAGAGACCCAGTACTTC,CASSFGLFGGQETQYF,NA,TRBJ2-5,few,TRBV5-5
TGTGCCAGCAGCTTAAAAGGCGGGCCAAGCAATGAGCAGTTCTTC,CASSLKGGPSNEQFF,NA,TRBJ2-1,NA,TRBV7-2
TGTGCCAGCTCACCAACAGCAGAAAAACTGTTTTTT,CASSPTAEKLFF,NA,TRBJ1-4,NA,TRBV18
TGTGCCAGTAGTTCCCGGACAGGTGCTAATGAAAAACTGTTTTTT,CASSSRTGANEKLFF,TRBD1,TRBJ1-4,NA,TRBV19
TGTGCCAGCAGCTCCTCCACGAGCTCCTACAATGAGCAGTTCTTC,CASSSSTSSYNEQFF,NA,TRBJ2-1,NA,TRBV7-2
TGCAGCGTTGAAAGTGGGGCGGACTCTGGAAACACCATATATTTT,CSVESGADSGNTIYF,NA,TRBJ1-3,NA,TRBV29-1
TGCGCCAGCAGCTCCCAGGGACCTCGATACAATGAGCAGTTCTTC,CASSSQGPRYNEQFF,NA,TRBJ2-1,NA,TRBV5-1
TGTGCCAGCAGCTTAAACAGGGGTAATTCACCCCTCCACTTT,CASSLNRGNSPLHF,TRBD1,TRBJ1-6,NA,TRBV9
TGTGCCAGTAAACCTTCCCGGGGGGGCGGCACAGATACGCAGTATTTT,CASKPSRGGGTDTQYF,TRBD2,TRBJ2-3,NA,TRBV19